The following is a T cell receptor beta chain sequence with its context. Trimming stripped 6 bases from V and 0 bases from J, with 11 bases between. This CDR3 has 14 residues. Germline CDR1 reads LNHDA; CDR2 reads SQIVND (reference sequence). Authors' data handling: Amplification from reference gene primers served as the basis for estimated nucleated cell counts. Data came from immunoSEQ multiplex PCR; TCRdb stores just in-frame clones and leaves some out. The V and J calls and clone size are taken from that table; D and trimming were inferred from the DNA. This sample has hundreds of thousands of clones, with around 87% found just once. This specimen comes from a study of blood T cell repertoires in COVID-19. At the level of the study: Sites across the United States, Italy and Spain contributed samples from acute and convalescent COVID-19. Sample material is recorded as cDNA or gDNA derived from T cells, B-cell-depleted T cells, or PBMCs.

This rearrangement joins TRBV19 to TRBJ1-1, with a tentative D call TRBD1 (6 bases). The TCR comes from a woman in her forties or fifties who had recovered from COVID-19. Specimen: peripheral blood. CDR3 bases: TGTGCCAGTAGGACCTCAGGGGTGAACACTGAAGCTTTCTTT. This gives the protein CASRTSGVNTEAFF.